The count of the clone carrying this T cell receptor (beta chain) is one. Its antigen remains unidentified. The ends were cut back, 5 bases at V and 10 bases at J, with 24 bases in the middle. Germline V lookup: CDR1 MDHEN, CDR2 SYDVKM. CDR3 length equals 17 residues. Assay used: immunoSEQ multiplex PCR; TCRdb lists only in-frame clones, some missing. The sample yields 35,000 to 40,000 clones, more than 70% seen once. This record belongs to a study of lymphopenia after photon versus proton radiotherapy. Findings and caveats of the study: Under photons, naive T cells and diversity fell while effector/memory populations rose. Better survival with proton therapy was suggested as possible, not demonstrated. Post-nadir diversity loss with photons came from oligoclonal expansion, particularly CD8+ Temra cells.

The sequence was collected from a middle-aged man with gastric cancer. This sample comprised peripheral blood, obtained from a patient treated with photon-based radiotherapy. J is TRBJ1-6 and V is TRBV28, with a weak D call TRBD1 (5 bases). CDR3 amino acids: CASSHTGLGGLGSPLHF. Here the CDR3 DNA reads TGTGCCAGCAGTCACACTGGGTTGGGGGGTCTTGGGTCACCCCTCCACTTT.